These T cell receptor beta chains were read from a single sample in a study of cytomegalovirus exposure and HLA in healthy donors. Some clones are missing from TCRdb's copy, which holds only in-frame ones; the method was immunoSEQ multiplex PCR. This table has under 200,000 clones, around nine tenths appearing once. The specimen sequenced was PBMCs. The receptors derive from a young woman in good health and CMV-seronegative. Each CDR3 is given with its conserved first and last residue. Each record gives: D gene, V gene, J gene, clone size, CDR3 protein, CDR3 DNA. The D gene is left open where the match is weak. A row's size may be missing; if present it is once, few, many or a size class.

d_call: TRBD1
v_call: TRBV18
j_call: TRBJ1-4
clone_size: .
cdr3_aa: CASSPRGGASANEKLFF
cdr3_nt: TGTGCCAGCTCACCAAGAGGGGGCGCGTCGGCTAATGAAAAACTGTTTTTT

d_call: .
v_call: TRBV19
j_call: TRBJ2-6
clone_size: once
cdr3_aa: CASSPPSTGANVLTF
cdr3_nt: TGTGCCAGTAGTCCTCCCAGTACTGGGGCCAACGTCCTGACTTTC

d_call: TRBD2
v_call: TRBV19
j_call: TRBJ2-1
clone_size: .
cdr3_aa: CASRIAGGPDEQFF
cdr3_nt: TGTGCCAGTAGAATAGCGGGGGGGCCGGATGAGCAGTTCTTC

d_call: .
v_call: TRBV5-1
j_call: TRBJ2-7
clone_size: .
cdr3_aa: CASSLGSSYEQYF
cdr3_nt: TGCGCCAGCAGCTTGGGCAGTTCCTACGAGCAGTACTTC

d_call: .
v_call: TRBV4-3
j_call: TRBJ2-1
clone_size: .
cdr3_aa: CASSQVRGGNEQFF
cdr3_nt: TGCGCCAGCAGCCAAGTGCGGGGAGGCAATGAGCAGTTCTTC

d_call: TRBD1
v_call: TRBV27
j_call: TRBJ1-5
clone_size: .
cdr3_aa: CASPGTGDYSNQPQHF
cdr3_nt: TGTGCCAGCCCCGGGACAGGGGATTATAGCAATCAGCCCCAGCATTTT

d_call: .
v_call: TRBV27
j_call: TRBJ1-6
clone_size: .
cdr3_aa: CASSLEGTYSPLHF
cdr3_nt: TGTGCCAGCAGTTTGGAGGGAACCTATTCACCCCTCCACTTT

d_call: .
v_call: TRBV9
j_call: TRBJ2-2
clone_size: .
cdr3_aa: CASSVGSRNTGELFF
cdr3_nt: TGTGCCAGCAGCGTCGGGAGTCGAAACACCGGGGAGCTGTTTTTT

d_call: TRBD1
v_call: TRBV6-5
j_call: TRBJ2-5
clone_size: .
cdr3_aa: CASSSSGGPQETQYF
cdr3_nt: TGTGCCAGCAGTAGTTCAGGGGGCCCCCAAGAGACCCAGTACTTC

d_call: .
v_call: TRBV6-5
j_call: TRBJ2-1
clone_size: .
cdr3_aa: CASRDPGNEQFF
cdr3_nt: TGTGCCAGCAGGGACCCGGGGAATGAGCAGTTCTTC

d_call: TRBD1
v_call: TRBV27
j_call: TRBJ2-7
clone_size: .
cdr3_aa: CASSLGTGFHEQYF
cdr3_nt: TGTGCCAGCAGTTTAGGGACAGGGTTCCACGAGCAGTACTTC